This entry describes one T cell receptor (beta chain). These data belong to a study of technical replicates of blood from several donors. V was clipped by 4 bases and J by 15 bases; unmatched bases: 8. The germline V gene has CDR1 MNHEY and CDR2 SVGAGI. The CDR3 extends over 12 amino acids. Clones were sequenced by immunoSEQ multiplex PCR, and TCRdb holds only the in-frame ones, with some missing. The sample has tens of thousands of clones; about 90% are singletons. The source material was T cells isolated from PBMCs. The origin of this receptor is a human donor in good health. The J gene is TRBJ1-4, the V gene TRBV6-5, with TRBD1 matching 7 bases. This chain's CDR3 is CASSSQGGGLFF. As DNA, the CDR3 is TGTGCCAGCAGTTCTCAAGGAGGGGGCTTGTTTTTT.